This is a list of T cell receptor beta chains from one sample in a study of T cell responses to AZD1222 COVID-19 vaccine. TCRdb keeps only in-frame clones here, not all; method: immunoSEQ multiplex PCR. The table records 70,000 to 85,000 clones, around four fifths of them present only once. The sequencing used peripheral blood, collected on day 0 of AZD1222 vaccination. All receptors come from an adult in good health. Each CDR3 is given with its conserved first and last residue. The D gene is left open where the match is weak. Clone size is given for some rows only: seen once, a few or many times, or a class if the clone is expanded.

DNA,CDR3,J,length,V,size,D
TGTGCCAGCAGTTTACAGGGGCAGCTAGGCTACACCTTC,CASSLQGQLGYTF,TRBJ1-2,13,TRBV12-3/TRBV12-4,-,-
TGCGCCAGCAGTGAGCGCGGGACCAATCAGCCCCAGCATTTT,CASSERGTNQPQHF,TRBJ1-5,14,TRBV10-2,-,-
TGTGCCAGCAGCTTCCAGGGATCCACTGAAGCTTTCTTT,CASSFQGSTEAFF,TRBJ1-1,13,TRBV5-8,-,-
TGTGCCACCAGCAGAGACAGGGGCAACACTGAAGCTTTCTTT,CATSRDRGNTEAFF,TRBJ1-1,14,TRBV15,once,-
TGTGCCAGCAGCGTAGAGGGACTAGCGGGAAAAAATGAGCAGTTCTTC,CASSVEGLAGKNEQFF,TRBJ2-1,16,TRBV9,-,TRBD2
TGTGCCAGCAGCGTAGCGGGGGGGGGTTACGAGCAGTACTTC,CASSVAGGGYEQYF,TRBJ2-7,14,TRBV7-8,once,TRBD2
TGCGCCAGCAGCTTGGCCTTGGACACCTCTGGAAACACCATATATTTT,CASSLALDTSGNTIYF,TRBJ1-3,16,TRBV5-1,-,-
TGTGCCAGCAGCCAAGACCGGGACTCCCCAAACATTCAGTACTTC,CASSQDRDSPNIQYF,TRBJ2-4,15,TRBV4-2,few,-
TGCAGTGCTAGTTTGCGGGAGAAGGACACCGGGGAGCTGTTTTTT,CSASLREKDTGELFF,TRBJ2-2,15,TRBV20-1,few,TRBD2
TGCGCCAGCAGTCAATCCGGCTCGCATTACGAGCAGTACTTC,CASSQSGSHYEQYF,TRBJ2-7,14,TRBV23-1,-,-
TGTGCCAGCAGCTTAGACAGGGTCACCGGGGAGCTGTTTTTT,CASSLDRVTGELFF,TRBJ2-2,14,TRBV7-6,-,-
TGTGCCAGCAGCGTAGGGGGCGGGGTATACGAGCAGTACTTC,CASSVGGGVYEQYF,TRBJ2-7,14,TRBV9,-,-
TGTGCCAGCAGTCCATATGGGACTGAAGCTTTCTTT,CASSPYGTEAFF,TRBJ1-1,12,TRBV7-9,-,-
TGTGCCAGCAGCCGACTACTGACAGGAGAGCCCCTCCACTTT,CASSRLLTGEPLHF,TRBJ1-6,14,TRBV4-2,once,-
TGTGCCACCAGCAGTTTAGGCGCTTGGGGGGACACTGAAGCTTTCTTT,CATSSLGAWGDTEAFF,TRBJ1-1,16,TRBV15,-,-
TGTGCCAGCAGCCATACGCCCGGACAGAGCTACTACGAGCAGTACTTC,CASSHTPGQSYYEQYF,TRBJ2-7,16,TRBV6-2/TRBV6-3,-,-
TGCGCCAGCAGCCAGTCCGGGACAGGGAATGAAAAACTGTTTTTT,CASSQSGTGNEKLFF,TRBJ1-4,15,TRBV4-1,-,TRBD1
TGTGCCAGCAGGGGGGGGCCCGACGAAAAACTGTTTTTT,CASRGGPDEKLFF,TRBJ1-4,13,TRBV7-2,few,-
TGTGCCAGCAGCTCGACAAAGGCCGGCACTGAAGCTTTCTTT,CASSSTKAGTEAFF,TRBJ1-1,14,TRBV11-3,once,-
TGCGCCAGCAGCCAAACGTACAGCGCCCCGTCGCCCCAGCATTTT,CASSQTYSAPSPQHF,TRBJ1-5,15,TRBV4-1,-,-
TGTGCCAGCAGCGGGACAGGAGATGTTTACGAGCAGTACTTC,CASSGTGDVYEQYF,TRBJ2-7,14,TRBV9,-,TRBD1
TGTGCCAGCAGTTACGCGTCAGGGGGAGGGGATGAAAAACTGTTTTTT,CASSYASGGGDEKLFF,TRBJ1-4,16,TRBV6-5,few,TRBD1
TGCGCCAGCAGCTACGGGACAGGGGTTCTTTTTGAGCAGTTCTTC,CASSYGTGVLFEQFF,TRBJ2-1,15,TRBV4-3,-,TRBD1
TGTGCCAGCAGCTTAGCGGGGGTGACTAGCAATGAGCAGTTCTTC,CASSLAGVTSNEQFF,TRBJ2-1,15,TRBV7-2,few,-
TGTGCCAGCAGCCCCCCGGACGGGACAGGGGGCTTTGGCTACACCTTC,CASSPPDGTGGFGYTF,TRBJ1-2,16,TRBV9,once,TRBD1
TGCAGCGTTGAAGATCTGGCGGGGGAAGACTACAATGAGCAGTTCTTC,CSVEDLAGEDYNEQFF,TRBJ2-1,16,TRBV29-1,-,TRBD2
TGTGCCAGCAGTTACCACGATCGACTAGACACCGGGGAGCTGTTTTTT,CASSYHDRLDTGELFF,TRBJ2-2,16,TRBV6-2/TRBV6-3,-,-
TGTGCCACCACTGACACAGGGCGGGGGCTTGAAAAACTGTTTTTT,CATTDTGRGLEKLFF,TRBJ1-4,15,TRBV24-1,-,-
TGCGCCAGCAGCCCTGGGGGACAGGGGTACGAGCAGTACTTC,CASSPGGQGYEQYF,TRBJ2-7,14,TRBV5-1,-,TRBD1
TGTGCCAGCAGCACCGGACAGGGGCAGAGGGGTGAGCAGTTCTTC,CASSTGQGQRGEQFF,TRBJ2-1,15,TRBV7-9,-,TRBD1
TGTGCCAGCAGCCAGGCCTACTATGGCTACACCTTC,CASSQAYYGYTF,TRBJ1-2,12,TRBV14,once,-
TGTGCCACCAGCAGGGTCGCGGCGATACAAGAGACCCAGTACTTC,CATSRVAAIQETQYF,TRBJ2-5,15,TRBV15,-,-
TGTGCCACCAGCAGAGAACCGGGCGACGGCTACACCTTC,CATSREPGDGYTF,TRBJ1-2,13,TRBV15,-,-
TGTGCCAGCAGTTTTTATAATTCACCCCTCCACTTT,CASSFYNSPLHF,TRBJ1-6,12,TRBV12-3/TRBV12-4,-,-
TGCAGTGCTACCCGTTTCAATGAGCAGTTCTTC,CSATRFNEQFF,TRBJ2-1,11,TRBV20-1,-,-
TGTGCCAGCAGCCAGAGCGGGAGTGGGGGAGAGACCCAGTACTTC,CASSQSGSGGETQYF,TRBJ2-5,15,TRBV11-3,-,TRBD2
TGCGCCAGCAGCCGACGTGGAGCTAGCGGGACTTACAATGAGCAGTTCTTC,CASSRRGASGTYNEQFF,TRBJ2-1,17,TRBV4-3,-,TRBD2
TGTGCCAGCTCTCCCCTCGCGGTGAACACTGAAGCTTTCTTT,CASSPLAVNTEAFF,TRBJ1-1,14,TRBV7-2,-,-
TGTGCCAGCAGCCGGGTGGGGGACAATGAGCAGTTCTTC,CASSRVGDNEQFF,TRBJ2-1,13,TRBV14,-,-
TGTGCCAGCAGCCCTACCGGGCTAGCGGGAGTAGATACGCAGTATTTT,CASSPTGLAGVDTQYF,TRBJ2-3,16,TRBV7-2,-,TRBD2
TGTGCCAGCATGGCCTGGGGGGCTCGTGAAAAACTGTTTTTT,CASMAWGAREKLFF,TRBJ1-4,14,TRBV11-2,-,-
TGTGCCACCAGCAGAGAGGCCCCAACGACAGGACCTTCTGGAAACACCATATATTTT,CATSREAPTTGPSGNTIYF,TRBJ1-3,19,TRBV15,-,-
TGTGCCAGCAGTTACCATCTACCCCCCACAGGGTCTCGGTACTTC,CASSYHLPPTGSRYF,TRBJ2-7,15,TRBV6-2/TRBV6-3,once,-
TGTGCCAGCAGCTTGGGCGGAACCAATAGCAATCAGCCCCAGCATTTT,CASSLGGTNSNQPQHF,TRBJ1-5,16,TRBV5-5,-,-
TGTGCCAGCAGACTTCAGAGGACTAGCGGGATTAATGGGGAGACCCAGTACTTC,CASRLQRTSGINGETQYF,TRBJ2-5,18,TRBV3-1/TRBV3-2,-,TRBD2
TGTGCCAGTAGGGGAGGGGAATCGATGAACACTGAAGCTTTCTTT,CASRGGESMNTEAFF,TRBJ1-1,15,TRBV19,-,-
TGTGCCAGCAACGGGGGGTGGGAGTACTTC,CASNGGWEYF,TRBJ2-7,10,TRBV21-1,-,-
TGTGCCAGCAGCCCCCGTGTCAACTATGGCTACACCTTC,CASSPRVNYGYTF,TRBJ1-2,13,TRBV12-3/TRBV12-4,-,-
TGTGCCAGCAGTGAATTGGGGCTAGCGGGAGTACACAATGAGCAGTTCTTC,CASSELGLAGVHNEQFF,TRBJ2-1,17,TRBV25-1,-,TRBD2
TGTGCCAGCAGCCTCCTAGCGTCGCAGGATGAGCAGTTCTTC,CASSLLASQDEQFF,TRBJ2-1,14,TRBV7-9,once,-
TGTGCCAGCAGCCGAATGGGGGCCTACGAGCAGTACTTC,CASSRMGAYEQYF,TRBJ2-7,13,TRBV6-2/TRBV6-3,-,-
TGTGCCAGCAGCTTAGTAGCGGGAGGTAGAAAGACCCAGTACTTC,CASSLVAGGRKTQYF,TRBJ2-5,15,TRBV7-2,once,TRBD2
TGCGCCAGCAGCCAAGAAAGGACAGGGGCTCAGCCCCAGCATTTT,CASSQERTGAQPQHF,TRBJ1-5,15,TRBV4-3,few,TRBD1